This TCR beta chain is from a study of sequential checkpoint blockade in melanoma. Across the study: Randomization was 1:1 between first-line nivolumab→ipilimumab and ipilimumab→nivolumab. Each arm's sequence ended with maintenance nivolumab.

Sequencing used immunoSEQ multiplex PCR; TCRdb keeps in-frame clones, though not all of them. This sample has fewer than 6,500 clones, with roughly 50% found just once. The V segment lost 3 bases and the J segment 6 bases; nucleotides outside the gene matches: 1. Germline V gives CDR1 MGHRA, CDR2 YSYEKL. CDR3 size: 15 residues. Stated treatment: randomized to nivolumab then ipilimumab (arm A) or the reverse (arm B). No patient had prior DNA-damaging chemotherapy. PBMC sorting kept live CD3+CD8+ cells without CD19 or CD56. Specimen: CD8+ T cells sorted from blood (inferred from file names), collected from a patient given nivolumab and ipilimumab in sequence. This TCR was recovered from a human donor with melanoma. This sequence joins TRBV4-1 and TRBJ2-3, with 15 bases matching TRBD2. The CDR3 is CASSHGLAGGDTQYF. In DNA form, the CDR3 reads TGCGCCAGCAGCCACGGACTAGCGGGAGGGGATACGCAGTATTTT.